A single sample gave rise to the 30 T cell receptor beta chains below, sequenced in a study of blood T cell repertoires in COVID-19. Libraries were prepared by immunoSEQ multiplex PCR; TCRdb keeps only in-frame clonotypes and omits some of them. There are roughly 420,000 clones in the sample; roughly 90% occur only once, and roughly 0.97% lies in the top ten. Sequenced: PBMCs or T cells enriched from blood (not recorded which). The receptors here all came from a woman younger than 45 with acute COVID-19.

The chain is built from TRBV10-3 and TRBJ2-3; TRBD2 matches 8 bases. Germline values: CDR1 ENHRY, CDR2 SYGVKD. The CDR3 length is 14 residues. The V segment lost 6 bases and the J segment 6 bases; nucleotides outside the gene matches: 8. The CDR3 sequence is CAIRPGGGLDTQYF. The CDR3 nucleotides are TGTGCCATCAGGCCCGGGGGGGGCCTGGATACGCAGTATTTT.

The CDR3 region is CASSLTEYSGNTIYF. CDR3 nucleotide sequence: TGTGCCAGCAGCTTAACAGAGTACTCTGGAAACACCATATATTTT. The gene calls are TRBV9 and TRBJ1-3; D gene ambiguous. Germline CDR1 is SGDLS and CDR2 is YYNGEE. CDR3 length: 15 residues. V was pared by 4 bases and J by 0 bases, with 11 bases between.

The J gene is TRBJ1-2, the V gene TRBV21-1; TRBD1, the table's D call, was not compared with the DNA. TRBV21-1 is deemed a pseudogene. The CDR3 spans 14 residues. CDR3 sequence: CASSKKGTVYGYTF. The CDR3, as DNA: TGTGCCAGCAGCAAAAAGGGGACAGTCTATGGCTACACCTTC.

This sequence joins TRBV18 and TRBJ2-7; 10 bases fit TRBD1. This CDR3 has 18 amino acids. In germline, CDR1 is KGHSH, CDR2 LQKENI. Unmatched junction bases numbered 11, after V lost 0 bases and J lost 3 bases. CDR3 region: CASSPPLKPGQGSYEQYF. As DNA, the CDR3 is TGTGCCAGCTCACCACCGTTAAAACCGGGACAGGGGAGCTACGAGCAGTACTTC.

This clone was detected only once. The chain recombines TRBV10-3 with TRBJ1-2; 7 nucleotides line up with TRBD1. The trim removed 4 bases at V and 0 bases at J, leaving 8 bases unmatched. This CDR3 has 16 residues. Germline CDR1 ENHRY, CDR2 SYGVKD. The CDR3 region is CAISASGTASNYGYTF. The CDR3 region has the DNA TGTGCCATCAGTGCCTCCGGGACAGCTTCTAACTATGGCTACACCTTC.

The gene calls are TRBV6-5 and TRBJ2-7, with 7 bases fitting TRBD1. Germline V gives CDR1 MNHEY, CDR2 SVGAGI. V lost 0 bases to trimming and J lost 3 bases; unmatched junction nucleotides: 5. There are 15 residues in the CDR3. CDR3 amino acids: CASSYSSRTGYEQYF. The DNA of the CDR3 is TGTGCCAGCAGTTACTCGTCACGGACAGGCTACGAGCAGTACTTC.

The chain employs TRBV11-2 and TRBJ2-7; the D is unclear. Trimming removed 2 bases from V and 4 bases from J, with 15 bases in between. CDR3 length equals 15 residues. Germline V lookup: CDR1 SGHAT, CDR2 FQNNGV. CDR3 in DNA: TGTGCCAGCAGCTTAATTGGGCCCAGTCTTTACGAGCAGTACTTC. It codes for CASSLIGPSLYEQYF. Supplemented by reference TRBV11-2 and TRBJ2-7, the full variable domain reads EAGVAQSPRYKIIEKRQSVAFWCNPISGHATLYWYQQILGQGPKLLIQFQNNGVVDDSQLPKDRFSAERLKGVDSTLKIQPAKLEDSAVYLCASSLIGPSLYEQYFGPGTRLTVT.

This chain joins TRBV11-2 and TRBJ2-1; the D gene is possibly TRBD2 (6 bases). Trimming removed 4 bases from V and 3 bases from J, with 10 bases in between. CDR3 length equals 14 residues. Germline CDR1 is SGHAT and CDR2 is FQNNGV. This chain's CDR3 is CASSSRGNYNEQFF. CDR3 sequence (DNA): TGTGCCAGCAGCTCGCGGGGAAACTACAATGAGCAGTTCTTC.

This clone showed up just a few times. This chain joins TRBV7-3 and TRBJ1-6; no clear D gene. V was cut by 4 bases and J by 9 bases, with 13 bases left in between. There are 14 residues in the CDR3. CDR1 and CDR2 from the germline V gene are SGHTA and FQGTGA. The CDR3 coding sequence is TGTGCCAGCAGCTCTCATCAGAGGAGTTCACCCCTCCACTTT. Translated, it gives CASSSHQRSSPLHF. The whole variable domain, remainder taken from reference TRBV7-3 and TRBJ1-6, is GAGVSQTPSNKVTEKGKYVELRCDPISGHTALYWYRQSLGQGPEFLIYFQGTGAADDSGLPNDRFFAVRPEGSVSTLKIQRTERGDSAVYLCASSSHQRSSPLHFGNGTRLTVT.

The CDR3 spells CASSITWTGNNEQFF. CDR3 sequence (DNA): TGTGCCAGTAGTATCACTTGGACAGGGAACAATGAGCAGTTCTTC. The rearrangement uses TRBV19 and TRBJ2-1, with 8 bases matching TRBD1. CDR3 size: 15 residues. The V gene end was trimmed by 3 bases and the J gene end by 5 bases; junction bases not matched to a gene: 6. In germline, CDR1 is LNHDA, CDR2 SQIVND (reference sequence).

This chain links TRBV18 with TRBJ2-5; 7 bases are a match to TRBD1. There are 17 residues in the CDR3. The V gene's germline CDR1 is KGHSH and CDR2 LQKENI. V shed 0 bases, J shed 2 bases, and the junction held 9 bases outside the gene matches. The CDR3 nucleotides read TGTGCCAGCTCACCACCTCGGGGTGAGGGGGCGCAAGAGACCCAGTACTTC. As protein: CASSPPRGEGAQETQYF.

The chain couples TRBV24-1 to TRBJ1-2; TRBD1 agrees at 9 bases. The CDR3 spans 14 residues. The V and J ends lost 5 bases and 6 bases, in that order; junction bases with no gene match: 6. Per germline, CDR1 KGHDR and CDR2 SFDVKD. The CDR3 region is CATSGSGQGNGYTF. The DNA of the CDR3 is TGTGCCACCAGTGGTTCCGGACAGGGGAATGGCTACACCTTC.

The V gene is TRBV19, the J gene TRBJ1-2, with 7 positions matching TRBD1. The germline V gene has CDR1 LNHDA and CDR2 SQIVND (reference sequence). There are 13 residues in the CDR3. The trim removed 5 bases at V and 5 bases at J, leaving 5 bases unmatched. The DNA for the CDR3 is TGTGCCAGTAGTGGAACAGGGGTTTATGGCTACACCTTC. It specifies CASSGTGVYGYTF.

V usage is TRBV21-1 and J usage is TRBJ1-5; the DNA was not compared with TRBD1, the D call given in the table. TRBV21-1 is listed as a pseudogene. The CDR3 covers 16 residues. The CDR3 region has the DNA TGTGCCAGCAGCAAAGGTGGACAGAATAGCAATCAGCCCCAGCATTTT. Its protein product is CASSKGGQNSNQPQHF.

V usage is TRBV7-3 and J usage is TRBJ1-3; D may be TRBD1 (6 bases). V was cut by 5 bases and J by 4 bases, with 15 bases left in between. The CDR3 covers 15 residues. Germline lookup yields CDR1 SGHTA and CDR2 FQGTGA. This CDR3 reads CASSEIGQKGNTIYF. The CDR3 DNA is TGTGCCAGCAGCGAAATAGGACAGAAAGGAAACACCATATATTTT. The full variable domain, with the rest looked up from reference TRBV7-3 and TRBJ1-3, is GAGVSQTPSNKVTEKGKYVELRCDPISGHTALYWYRQSLGQGPEFLIYFQGTGAADDSGLPNDRFFAVRPEGSVSTLKIQRTERGDSAVYLCASSEIGQKGNTIYFGEGSWLTVV.

The CDR3 DNA is TGTGCCAGCAGTGAGAGCCCCCCCGGGACTAAAAGGCGCAATGAGCAGTTCTTC. Protein: CASSESPPGTKRRNEQFF. V gene TRBV2 combines with J gene TRBJ2-1; 7 nucleotides match TRBD2. The CDR3 has 18 residues. V was clipped by 3 bases and J by 6 bases; unmatched bases: 17. CDR1 SNHLY and CDR2 FYNNEI come from the germline V gene.

The genes are TRBV4-1 and TRBJ2-1, with 15 bases matching TRBD2. CDR3 length: 17 amino acids. The junction had 4 bases not matched to a gene; V was cut back by 1 base and J by 6 bases. Germline CDR1 and CDR2: MGHRA and YSYEKL. The CDR3 protein is CASSQVRGLAGGNEQFF. The CDR3 DNA reads TGCGCCAGCAGCCAAGTTAGGGGACTAGCGGGGGGCAATGAGCAGTTCTTC.

The chain is built from TRBV4-3 and TRBJ2-1; D might be TRBD1 (6 bases). The CDR3 covers 14 residues. The ends were cut back, 1 base at V and 4 bases at J, with 8 bases in the middle. CDR1 is LGHNA and CDR2 is YSLEER in the germline V gene. Here the CDR3 reads CASSQVQGYNEQFF. The CDR3 DNA reads TGCGCCAGCAGCCAAGTACAGGGATACAATGAGCAGTTCTTC.

This rearrangement joins TRBV18 to TRBJ1-6, with a tentative D call TRBD1 (6 bases). CDR3 length: 15 residues. V was trimmed by 0 bases and J by 7 bases, leaving 10 bases between them. Germline V lookup: CDR1 KGHSH, CDR2 LQKENI. CDR3 DNA sequence: TGTGCCAGCTCACCACCGGCTGGACAGAATTCACCCCTCCACTTT. Translation gives CASSPPAGQNSPLHF.

V gene TRBV7-2 combines with J gene TRBJ1-1, with 8 nucleotides matching TRBD1. Germline V CDR1 and CDR2: SGHTA, FQGNSA. The CDR3 spans 13 residues. Trimming cost V 5 bases and J 10 bases; bases outside gene matches: 9. The CDR3 bases are TGTGCCAGCAGCGGGGACAGGATCCGGGGAGCTTTCTTT. This encodes CASSGDRIRGAFF.

V gene TRBV27 combines with J gene TRBJ1-2; 12 bases are a match to TRBD1. The length of the CDR3 is 15 residues. Germline CDR1 is MNHEY and CDR2 is SMNVEV (reference sequence). V was pared by 5 bases and J by 6 bases, with 7 bases of the junction left unmatched. This CDR3 reads CASSPPGQGADGYTF. The CDR3 coding sequence is TGTGCCAGCAGTCCTCCGGGACAGGGGGCAGATGGCTACACCTTC.

The rearrangement links TRBV6-5 to TRBJ1-1; D is uncertain. Trimming pared 8 bases from V and 0 bases from J, leaving 13 bases between. Germline V lookup: CDR1 MNHEY, CDR2 SVGAGI. The CDR3 has 14 residues. The CDR3 sequence: CASSPNRVNTEAFF. The CDR3 bases are TGTGCCAGCTCGCCCAATCGGGTGAACACTGAAGCTTTCTTT.

The J gene is TRBJ2-1, the V gene TRBV10-1, with D tentatively TRBD1 (7 bases). The CDR3 totals 13 residues. The V end was cut by 4 bases, the J end by 10 bases, with 14 bases between. Germline V lookup: CDR1 WNHNN, CDR2 SYGVQD (reference sequence). The chain's CDR3 is CASSGQGGREQFF. The CDR3 DNA sequence: TGCGCCAGCAGTGGGCAGGGGGGACGGGAGCAGTTCTTC.

CDR3 sequence (DNA): TGTGCCAGCAGTCAAGCAACAGGGGCACGTTCACCCCTCCACTTT. It is translated as CASSQATGARSPLHF. The rearrangement joins TRBV6-6 to TRBJ1-6; 7 bases match TRBD1. Germline lookup yields CDR1 MNHNY and CDR2 SVGAGI (reference sequence). V shed 5 bases and J 9 bases; nucleotides not matched to a gene: 10. This CDR3 spans 15 amino acids.

The rearrangement uses TRBV6-5 and TRBJ1-1; no firm D call. V was pared by 0 bases and J by 0 bases, with 8 bases between. In germline, CDR1 is MNHEY, CDR2 SVGAGI. This CDR3 region has 15 residues. CDR3 loop: CASSYSSSMNTEAFF. The CDR3 coding sequence is TGTGCCAGCAGTTACTCGAGTTCCATGAACACTGAAGCTTTCTTT.

The chain combines TRBV4-2 with TRBJ1-5, with a tentative D call TRBD1 (6 bases). The CDR3 runs to 17 residues. Germline lookup yields CDR1 LGHNA and CDR2 YNFKEQ. Trimming cost V 1 base and J 0 bases, with 13 bases left between them. Here the CDR3 reads CASSQVSRGDSNQPQHF. The CDR3 coding sequence is TGTGCCAGCAGCCAAGTTTCCAGGGGAGATAGCAATCAGCCCCAGCATTTT.

The rearrangement links TRBV7-3 to TRBJ2-1, with a tentative D call TRBD2 (6 bases). The CDR3 length is 15 residues. The germline CDR1 and CDR2 sequences are SGHTA and FQGTGA. Trimming removed 6 bases at V and 3 bases at J, with 15 bases between. The DNA of the CDR3 is TGTGCCAGCAGTTCCGGCGGGGATCTCTACAATGAGCAGTTCTTC. It specifies CASSSGGDLYNEQFF.

V gene TRBV29-1 combines with J gene TRBJ2-2; the match to TRBD2 covers 7 bases. The CDR3 is made up of 13 amino acids. V dropped 7 bases and J dropped 7; count of bases not matched to a gene: 9. Germline V CDR1 and CDR2: SQVTM, ANQGSEA. For the CDR3, the DNA is TGCAGCGGAGGGAGGGGATTGCACGGGGAGCTGTTTTTT. Its protein product is CSGGRGLHGELFF.

V gene TRBV3-1 (or the pseudogene TRBV3-2) combines with J gene TRBJ1-2, with 8 bases that match TRBD1. The V segment lost 0 bases and the J segment 6 bases; nucleotides outside the gene matches: 6. Per the germline V gene, CDR1 is LGHDT and CDR2 is YNNKEL (reference sequence). There are 15 residues in the CDR3. The CDR3 sequence is CASSQDGQGADGYTF. Written as DNA, the CDR3 is TGTGCCAGCAGCCAAGATGGTCAGGGGGCGGATGGCTACACCTTC.

This chain uses TRBV11-1 with TRBJ1-1; D remains ambiguous. CDR3 length: 14 residues. The V gene lost 3 bases and the J gene lost 1 base, with 9 bases spanning the gap. The germline CDR1 and CDR2 sequences are SGHAT and FQDESV (reference sequence). The chain's CDR3 is CASSLIGGNTEAFF. The CDR3 nucleotides read TGTGCCAGCAGCTTGATTGGCGGGAACACTGAAGCTTTCTTT.